This T cell receptor (beta chain) was recovered during a study of PD-L1 blockade in urothelial cancer. Background on the study: The patients' atezolizumab therapy, 1,200 mg intravenously every 3 weeks, started in the mid-2010s. A median blood sample held around 130,000 T cells and about 89,000 unique TCRs. Patients' histories included 0 to 3 prior chemotherapy regimens.

Spiking of synthetic TCR analog templates was performed in each PCR. The protocol was immunoSEQ multiplex PCR, while the TCRdb copy is restricted to in-frame clones and leaves out a portion. The table records roughly 39,000 clones, approximately 90% of them present only once. There are 13 residues in the CDR3. With 3 bases clipped from V and 6 bases from J, the junction kept 3 bases outside the gene matches. The germline CDR1 and CDR2 sequences are SGHTA and FQGTGA. Noted time point: pretreatment peripheral blood. The source material was PBMCs, sampled around atezolizumab (anti-PD-L1) treatment. The chain carries TRBV7-3 and TRBJ2-7; 9 bases map to TRBD2. This clonotype was sampled from a woman aged 55-75 years with urothelial cancer. Here the CDR3 DNA reads TGTGCCAGCAGCTTTAGCGGGAGAGGCGAGCAGTACTTC. Translation gives CASSFSGRGEQYF.